A single sample gave rise to the 12 T cell receptor beta chains below, sequenced in a study of blood T cell repertoires in COVID-19. Here immunoSEQ multiplex PCR was the method, and the copy in TCRdb shows in-frame clones only, minus some. The profile shows about 230,000 clones, almost 90% of them singletons. The sample comprised peripheral blood. The receptor set was obtained from a woman aged 60-75 years with acute or convalescent COVID-19.

This sequence joins TRBV24-1 and TRBJ2-1; D gene ambiguous. This CDR3 has 11 residues. Trimming took 5 bases from V and 7 from J, leaving 5 bases between them. Germline CDR1 KGHDR, CDR2 SFDVKD. In DNA, the CDR3 is TGTGCCACCAGTGTACGGAATGAGCAGTTCTTC. It translates to CATSVRNEQFF.

The chain carries TRBV30 and TRBJ1-1; 7 nucleotides align to TRBD1. CDR3 length equals 14 residues. CDR1 and CDR2 from the germline V gene are GTSNPN and SVGIG (reference sequence). V lost 3 bases and J lost 10; bases outside the gene matches: 14. The CDR3 protein is CAWSEAPTGPGAFF. The CDR3 coding sequence is TGTGCCTGGAGCGAGGCCCCGACAGGGCCTGGAGCTTTCTTT.

This chain connects TRBV5-4 to TRBJ2-7, with D unclear. The CDR3 contains 16 residues. Germline CDR1 reads SGHNT; CDR2 reads YYREEE (reference sequence). Trimming left V 0 bases short and J 0 bases short, with 13 bases between. This chain's CDR3 is CASSLAPSNPSYEQYF. For the CDR3, the DNA is TGTGCCAGCAGCTTGGCCCCCAGTAACCCCTCCTACGAGCAGTACTTC.

This chain joins TRBV6-2 or TRBV6-3 and TRBJ1-5; tentatively, D is TRBD1 (6 bases). V was pared by 2 bases and J by 2 bases, with 10 bases between. Germline V lookup: CDR1 MNHEY, CDR2 SVGEGT. This CDR3 contains 15 residues. This chain's CDR3 is CASSYQGPGNQPQHF. In nucleotides, the CDR3 is TGTGCCAGCAGTTACCAGGGGCCGGGCAATCAGCCCCAGCATTTT.

The chain recombines TRBV12-3 or TRBV12-4 with TRBJ2-7, with TRBD1 matching over 7 bases. The CDR3 runs to 13 residues. The V gene end was trimmed by 5 bases and the J gene end by 1 base; junction bases not matched to a gene: 2. The DNA of the CDR3 is TGTGCCAGCAGTGGGACAGAGTCCTACGAGCAGTACTTC. Residues: CASSGTESYEQYF.

The genes are TRBV7-2 and TRBJ2-1; 14 nucleotides line up with TRBD2. Germline V gene sequence: CDR1 SGHTA, CDR2 FQGNSA. V shed 5 bases, J shed 9 bases, and the junction held 6 bases outside the gene matches. The CDR3 totals 15 residues. CDR3 DNA: TGTGCCAGCAGCCTGGGACTAGCGGGAGTAGTTGAGCAGTTCTTC. Residues: CASSLGLAGVVEQFF.

The chain links TRBV3-1 (or the pseudogene TRBV3-2) to TRBJ2-5; D is possibly TRBD2 (5 bases). The CDR3 covers 14 residues. The V gene's germline CDR1 is LGHDT and CDR2 YNNKEL (reference sequence). Between the trimmed V and J ends, which lost 5 bases and 2 bases, there was a span of 12 bases. The CDR3 bases are TGTGCCAGCAGCGGCATACTAGTGCAAGAGACCCAGTACTTC. This sequence encodes CASSGILVQETQYF.

This clone was observed a handful of times. The chain joins TRBV11-3 to TRBJ2-2; D is perhaps TRBD1 (6 bases). The CDR3 runs 14 residues. With 0 bases removed from V and 6 bases from J, the gap between germline ends came to 8 bases. Germline lookup yields CDR1 SGHNT and CDR2 YENEEA. CDR3 loop: CASSLENRAGELFF. CDR3 coding DNA: TGTGCCAGCAGCTTAGAGAACAGGGCCGGGGAGCTGTTTTTT.

This chain uses TRBV4-1 with TRBJ1-1; D is unresolved. The V end was cut by 1 base, the J end by 1 base, with 13 bases between. Germline CDR1 and CDR2: MGHRA and YSYEKL. The CDR3 has 16 residues. The CDR3 here is CASSQARGIWNTEAFF. DNA of the CDR3: TGCGCCAGCAGCCAAGCCCGAGGTATATGGAACACTGAAGCTTTCTTT.

The J gene is TRBJ1-4, the V gene TRBV5-1, with a tentative D call TRBD1 (5 bases). The CDR3 runs 15 residues. V shed 2 bases and J shed 2 bases, with 10 bases lying between them. CDR1 SGHRS and CDR2 YFSETQ come from the germline V gene. The DNA of the CDR3 is TGCGCCAGCAGCTTTGGGGGGTTGACTAATGAAAAACTGTTTTTT. Residues: CASSFGGLTNEKLFF.

The CDR3 sequence is CASLGQGQGGSGANVLTF. For the CDR3, the DNA is TGTGCCAGTCTCGGACAGGGCCAAGGGGGCTCTGGGGCCAACGTCCTGACTTTC. The chain combines TRBV28 with TRBJ2-6; the match to TRBD1 covers 8 bases. Germline loops: CDR1 MDHEN, CDR2 SYDVKM. The CDR3 spans 18 residues. With V trimmed by 9 bases and J by 0 bases, 13 bases remained unmatched.

The chain combines TRBV7-2 with TRBJ1-2; a weak D match, TRBD1 (5 bases). The CDR3 contains 14 residues. In germline, CDR1 is SGHTA, CDR2 FQGNSA. Trimming left V 1 base short and J 3 bases short, with 9 bases between. CDR3 in amino acids: CASSLEAGYYGYTF. CDR3 in DNA: TGTGCCAGCAGCTTAGAGGCAGGGTACTATGGCTACACCTTC.